A selection of T cell receptor beta chains follows, all from one sample in a study of vaccination effects on CD4 cells after COVID-19. The assay was immunoSEQ multiplex PCR, and TCRdb's table has in-frame clones only and misses some. Of about 46,000 clones in the sample, 74% were seen once. Which antigens these TCRs recognize remains unknown. Sequenced here: CD4+ T cells from PBMCs cultured with HCoV-OC43 spike peptides, sampled after COVID-19 vaccination. The receptor set was obtained from a human donor who received a COVID-19 vaccine. The CDR3 runs from the conserved cysteine through the conserved F or W. The D gene is left open where the match is weak. Clone size is given for some rows only: seen once, a few or many times, or a class if the clone is expanded.

v_call	d_call	j_call	clone_size	cdr3_nt	cdr3_aa
TRBV11-2	-	TRBJ2-2	-	TGTGCCAGCAGCTTAGCAACTAGTTACACCGGGGAGCTGTTTTTT	CASSLATSYTGELFF
TRBV2	-	TRBJ2-1	-	TGTGCCAGCAGGACACCTGGGCATGAGCAGTTCTTC	CASRTPGHEQFF
TRBV7-6	TRBD1	TRBJ2-5	-	TGTGCCAGCAGCGAGGGACAGGGAGGTTGGGAGACCCAGTACTTC	CASSEGQGGWETQYF
TRBV5-1	-	TRBJ1-3	-	TGCGCCAGCAGCTTCGGGGGTCTCTCTGGAAACACCATATATTTT	CASSFGGLSGNTIYF
TRBV27	TRBD2	TRBJ2-7	few	TGTGCCAGCAGTATCCTTTTCCCTAGCGGGACAACTTACGAGCAGTACTTC	CASSILFPSGTTYEQYF
TRBV7-8	TRBD1	TRBJ1-5	few	TGTGCCAGCAGCCGAGACAGGGGCAATCAGCCCCAGCATTTT	CASSRDRGNQPQHF
TRBV5-6	-	TRBJ2-5	-	TGTGCCAGCAGCTCCGCCGGGGGAGAGACCCAGTACTTC	CASSSAGGETQYF
TRBV9	-	TRBJ2-3	-	TGTGCCAGCAGCGTAGGAGGGATACGCACAGATACGCAGTATTTT	CASSVGGIRTDTQYF
TRBV2	-	TRBJ1-2	-	TGTGCCAGCAGTGGACAGGCCTCAGTTACCTTC	CASSGQASVTF
TRBV6-1	-	TRBJ2-7	-	TGTGCCAGCAGTGCCCCCACAGGGGCGGGACGGCTGACTAGCTCCTACGAGCAGTACTTC	CASSAPTGAGRLTSSYEQYF
TRBV3-1/TRBV3-2	TRBD1	TRBJ1-2	-	TGTGCCAGCAGCCTAACAGGGGGAGACTATGGCTACACCTTC	CASSLTGGDYGYTF
TRBV10-3	-	TRBJ2-5	-	TGTGCCATCAGTAGGGACCCTGGAGAGACCCAGTACTTC	CAISRDPGETQYF
TRBV2	TRBD2	TRBJ2-1	few	TGTGCCAGCAGTGTCCAGAGCGGGATCGACTACTACTACAATGAGCAGTTCTTC	CASSVQSGIDYYYNEQFF
TRBV5-8	TRBD1	TRBJ2-4	-	TGTGCCAGCAGCCTACGGACAGGGGAGGAAACGTTC	CASSLRTGEETF
TRBV6-2/TRBV6-3	-	TRBJ1-2	-	TGTGCCAGCAGTTACTCGACTAATGGCTACACCTTC	CASSYSTNGYTF
TRBV13	TRBD1	TRBJ1-1	-	TGTGCCAGCAGCTTGGGGGACAGGAACACTGAAGCTTTCTTT	CASSLGDRNTEAFF
TRBV24-1	-	TRBJ2-5	once	TGTGCCACCAGTGATGACCAGGGGAAAGAGACCCAGTACTTC	CATSDDQGKETQYF
TRBV29-1	-	TRBJ1-1	-	TGCAGCTCTGACCTCGCGGGACTGGGCACTGAAGCTTTCTTT	CSSDLAGLGTEAFF
TRBV25-1	-	TRBJ2-7	-	TGTGCCAGCAGTGACAGGTCCTACGAGCAGTACTTC	CASSDRSYEQYF
TRBV7-9	-	TRBJ2-3	-	TGTGCCAGCAGCTTAGGACAGGGGGTGCGGGAGGGCCATATTGATACGCAGTATTTT	CASSLGQGVREGHIDTQYF
TRBV6-1	-	TRBJ1-3	-	TGTGCCAGCAGTGTAACGGATACCCGGGGAGGAAACACCATATATTTT	CASSVTDTRGGNTIYF
TRBV6-1	-	TRBJ2-1	once	TGTGCCAGCAGTGAAGCTCCGGGGCCCTCTAAATATGAGCAGTTCTTC	CASSEAPGPSKYEQFF
TRBV7-9	TRBD1	TRBJ2-7	-	TGTGCCAGCAGCCCGACAGGGGGAGGCGAGCAGTACTTC	CASSPTGGGEQYF
TRBV5-6	TRBD1	TRBJ1-2	-	TGTGCCAGCAGCTGGAGACAGGGCGTTGGCTACACCTTC	CASSWRQGVGYTF
TRBV7-8	-	TRBJ1-2	-	TGTGCCAGCAGCTTAGCGGATACAGGGTCCCACTATGGCTACACCTTC	CASSLADTGSHYGYTF
TRBV6-5	-	TRBJ2-1	once	TGTGCCAGCAGTAGAAGGGGTAAAAGGGACAATGAGCAGTTCTTC	CASSRRGKRDNEQFF
TRBV18	-	TRBJ1-1	-	TGTGCCAGCTCGGGCGAACAGGGAGCTGAAGCTTTCTTT	CASSGEQGAEAFF
TRBV7-2	-	TRBJ1-6	-	TGTGCCAGCAGCCTAGAGACGAATTCACCCCTCCACTTT	CASSLETNSPLHF
TRBV7-9	TRBD2	TRBJ2-1	-	TGTGCCAGCAGCTTAATCGTCAGGGAGGGTAATGAGCAGTTCTTC	CASSLIVREGNEQFF
TRBV2	TRBD1	TRBJ1-5	-	TGTGCCAGCGTGGGGGACAGGGTAAGCAATCAGCCCCAGCATTTT	CASVGDRVSNQPQHF
TRBV19	TRBD1	TRBJ2-7	few	TGTGCCAGTAGTAGCGACAGGGCGGGCGAGCAGTACTTC	CASSSDRAGEQYF
TRBV6-5	-	TRBJ1-5	-	TGTGCCAGCAGGGTATACCAAAATCAGCCCCAGCATTTT	CASRVYQNQPQHF
TRBV5-4	TRBD2	TRBJ2-2	-	TGTGCCAGCAGCCTGGGGTCTAGCGGGCACGGGGAGCTGTTTTTT	CASSLGSSGHGELFF
TRBV5-1	TRBD1	TRBJ1-6	-	TGCGCCAGCAGCTTAACAGGGGATGCGAGTTCACCCCTCCACTTT	CASSLTGDASSPLHF
TRBV3-1/TRBV3-2	TRBD2	TRBJ2-7	-	TGTGCCAGCAGCCAAACGGGACTAAGCTCCTACGAGCAGTACTTC	CASSQTGLSSYEQYF
TRBV5-1	TRBD1	TRBJ1-1	once	TGCGCCAGCAGCTTGGTGGCAGGGGGAAACACTGAAGCTTTCTTT	CASSLVAGGNTEAFF
TRBV5-1	-	TRBJ2-1	-	TGCGCCAGCAGCTTGGTGGAGTCCGCCTACAATGAGCAGTTCTTC	CASSLVESAYNEQFF
TRBV6-5	-	TRBJ1-3	medium-sized	TGTGCCAGCAGCCGTAATCCCGGCTCTGGAAACACCATATATTTT	CASSRNPGSGNTIYF
TRBV3-1/TRBV3-2	-	TRBJ2-5	-	TGTGCCAGCGTGTTCGGAGAACAAGAGACCCAGTACTTC	CASVFGEQETQYF
TRBV27	-	TRBJ2-1	-	TGTGCCAGCAGTTACTCGGGACTCTACAATGAGCAGTTCTTC	CASSYSGLYNEQFF
TRBV5-4	TRBD1	TRBJ2-1	-	TGTGCCAGCAGCTTGGCCCAAGTGGCCAACAGGGGGAATGAGCAGTTCTTC	CASSLAQVANRGNEQFF
TRBV2	TRBD1	TRBJ1-4	few	TGTGCCAGCAGTCCATGGGCGACAGGGGGCGCGGAAAAACTGTTTTTT	CASSPWATGGAEKLFF
TRBV27	-	TRBJ1-3	-	TGTGCCAGCAGTTTCTCAGGGAGCTCTGGAAACACCATATATTTT	CASSFSGSSGNTIYF
TRBV10-2	TRBD2	TRBJ2-7	-	TGCGCCAGCAGTGTGACTAGCGGTATGCACTACGAGCAGTACTTC	CASSVTSGMHYEQYF
TRBV2	TRBD1	TRBJ1-2	-	TGTGCCAGCAGTGAGGGCCGAGGGACAGGGGTTGGCTACACCTTC	CASSEGRGTGVGYTF
TRBV10-3	TRBD2	TRBJ2-3	-	TGTGCCATCAGTGACGGTGTTATAGCGGGGGGGGGTACAGATACGCAGTATTTT	CAISDGVIAGGGTDTQYF
TRBV12-3/TRBV12-4	TRBD1	TRBJ2-7	few	TGTGCCAGCAGGCGGACAGGGTCCTACGAGCAGTACTTC	CASRRTGSYEQYF
TRBV6-5	TRBD1	TRBJ1-5	-	TGTGCCAGCAGTTACTCGAGGACAGGTTACGATCAGCCCCAGCATTTT	CASSYSRTGYDQPQHF
TRBV6-5	-	TRBJ2-7	-	TGTGCCAGCAGCTTGGACTCTTACCCCTCCTACGAGCAGTACTTC	CASSLDSYPSYEQYF
TRBV7-7	TRBD2	TRBJ2-5	-	TGTGCCAGCAGCCCTAGCGGGAGTTCCCAGGAGACCCAGTACTTC	CASSPSGSSQETQYF
TRBV7-8	-	TRBJ1-2	-	TGTGCCAGCAGCTTAGACGTACAGTCCTACACCTTC	CASSLDVQSYTF
TRBV19	TRBD2	TRBJ2-5	few	TGTGCCAGTAGTATAGGCGCGACTAGCGGGGGAAACCAAGAGACCCAGTACTTC	CASSIGATSGGNQETQYF
TRBV4-1	TRBD2	TRBJ2-7	few	TGCGCCAGCAGCCAACCCACTAGCGGGCTATCCTACGAGCAGTACTTC	CASSQPTSGLSYEQYF
TRBV27	-	TRBJ1-5	-	TGTGCCAGCAGTTTCGGTGAGGCCCGGCCCCAGCATTTT	CASSFGEARPQHF
TRBV5-4	TRBD1	TRBJ2-7	-	TGTGCCAGCAGCTCGGGACAGGCTAATGAGCAGTACTTC	CASSSGQANEQYF
TRBV24-1	-	TRBJ1-2	-	TGTGCCACCAGTGACCCAGCAATAGGACAGTATGGCTACACCTTC	CATSDPAIGQYGYTF
TRBV11-2	TRBD1	TRBJ1-5	-	TGTGCCAGCAGCCGAGGACAGGGACGTGGGGCCCAGCATTTT	CASSRGQGRGAQHF
TRBV6-5	-	TRBJ1-1	-	TGTGCCAGCACGGCTTACGGATCCCCCAGCACTGAAGCTTTCTTT	CASTAYGSPSTEAFF
TRBV21-1	-	TRBJ1-6	-	TGTGCCAGCAGCAAAGCCTACGACAGGGTAGAGAATTCACCCCTCCACTTT	CASSKAYDRVENSPLHF
TRBV12-3/TRBV12-4	-	TRBJ1-3	-	TGTGCCAGCAGTTTACAGGGAAACACCATATATTTT	CASSLQGNTIYF